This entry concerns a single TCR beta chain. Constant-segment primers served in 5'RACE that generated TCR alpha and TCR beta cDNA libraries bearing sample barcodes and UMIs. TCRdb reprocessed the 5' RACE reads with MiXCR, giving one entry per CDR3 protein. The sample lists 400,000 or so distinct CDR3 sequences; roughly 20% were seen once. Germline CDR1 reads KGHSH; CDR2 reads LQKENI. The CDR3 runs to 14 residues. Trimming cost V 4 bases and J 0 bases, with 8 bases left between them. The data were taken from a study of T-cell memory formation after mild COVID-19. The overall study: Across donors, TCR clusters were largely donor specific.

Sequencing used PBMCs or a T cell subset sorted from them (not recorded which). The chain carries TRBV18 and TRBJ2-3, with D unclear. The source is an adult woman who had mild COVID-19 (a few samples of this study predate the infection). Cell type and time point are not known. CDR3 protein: CASSLYDSTDTQYF. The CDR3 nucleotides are TGTGCCAGCTCACTTTACGACAGCACAGATACGCAGTATTTT.